The clone carrying this TCR beta chain was seen a handful of times. Its antigen is not known. These data originate in a study of early T cells in non-severe SARS-CoV-2 infection. Study-level information: Bulk RNA isolated from unsorted whole blood underwent sequencing; chains were not paired. Study observations and caveats: VDJdb matching skewed toward anti-spike CD8 responses, missing private and CD4 specificities.

Researchers attached unique molecular identifiers to individual cDNA molecules. TCRdb re-called the 5' RACE reads through MiXCR, storing one row per CDR3 protein. Of about 88,000 distinct CDR3 sequences listed, 15% were seen once; the top ten hold 4.5% to 7%. V was pared by 4 bases and J by 3 bases, with 11 bases between. CDR1 and CDR2 from the germline V gene are LNHNV and YYDKDF (reference sequence). The CDR3 has 14 residues. This clonotype originated in an adult who was a healthcare worker with PCR-confirmed SARS-CoV-2 infection or an uninfected control (not recorded which). Sequenced sample: whole blood. The gene calls are TRBV15 and TRBJ2-3; a weak D match, TRBD1 (6 bases). CDR3 sequence (DNA): TGTGCCACCAGCAAGGGGGAGCGGACAGATACGCAGTATTTT. It specifies CATSKGERTDTQYF.